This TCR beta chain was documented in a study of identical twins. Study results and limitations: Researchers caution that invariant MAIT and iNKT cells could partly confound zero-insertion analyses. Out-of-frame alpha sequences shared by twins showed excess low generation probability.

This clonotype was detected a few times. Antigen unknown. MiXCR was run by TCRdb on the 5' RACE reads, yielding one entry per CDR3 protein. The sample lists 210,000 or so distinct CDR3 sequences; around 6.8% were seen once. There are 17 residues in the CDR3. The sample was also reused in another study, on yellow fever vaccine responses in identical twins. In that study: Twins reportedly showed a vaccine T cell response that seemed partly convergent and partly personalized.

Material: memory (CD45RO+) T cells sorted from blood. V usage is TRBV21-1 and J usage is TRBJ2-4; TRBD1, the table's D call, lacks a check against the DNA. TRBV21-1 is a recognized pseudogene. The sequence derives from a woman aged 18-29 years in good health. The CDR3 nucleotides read TGTGCCAGCAGCAGGGACAGGGATCGTCTAGCCAAAAACATTCAGTACTTC. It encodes CASSRDRDRLAKNIQYF.